The 18 T cell receptor beta chains given below trace back to one sample, sequenced in a study of T cells in Graves' hyperthyroidism and ophthalmopathy. Template material for amplifying TCR beta CDR3 regions consisted of RNA transcripts. HTBI primers were the set used in a first-round RT-PCR of the TCR CDR3. TCRdb passed the multiplex PCR reads through MiXCR, listing each CDR3 protein once. The sample carries fewer than 650,000 distinct CDR3 sequences, 14% recorded once. Sequencing input: blood. Source of these receptors: a woman aged 40 to 50 with Graves' hyperthyroidism.

This clonotype was recorded at least ten times. The rearrangement joins TRBV5-1 to TRBJ2-1; 15 bases line up with TRBD2. The V gene's germline CDR1 is SGHRS and CDR2 YFSETQ. Trimming at V came to 4 bases and at J to 7 bases, leaving 12 bases not matched to a gene. There are 18 residues in the CDR3. The CDR3 is CASSTGIPGLAGGNEQFF. DNA of the CDR3: TGCGCCAGCAGCACCGGGATCCCGGGACTAGCGGGAGGAAATGAGCAGTTCTTC.

This clonotype was seen at least ten times. The genes are TRBV11-3 and TRBJ2-5, with 8 bases identical to TRBD1. Germline CDR1 reads SGHNT; CDR2 reads YENEEA. V was pared by 5 bases and J by 4 bases, with 12 bases of the junction left unmatched. The CDR3 sequence is 16 residues long. CDR3 sequence: CASSLGQDGGRETQYF. The DNA of the CDR3 is TGTGCCAGCAGCCTGGGACAGGACGGGGGTCGAGAGACCCAGTACTTC.

This clonotype has only a few counts. The chain links TRBV30 to TRBJ2-1; D not resolved. Germline V gives CDR1 GTSNPN, CDR2 SVGIG (reference sequence). The CDR3 runs 13 residues. V was cut by 0 bases and J by 6 bases, with 9 bases left in between. The CDR3 region has the DNA TGTGCCTGGAGTGTACACGAAGGCAATGAGCAGTTCTTC. Translated, it gives CAWSVHEGNEQFF.

This clonotype was counted at least ten times. The chain combines TRBV28 with TRBJ1-1, with unresolved D. CDR3 length: 9 residues. V was shortened by 2 bases and J by 11 bases, with 3 bases between the two germline ends. The germline V gene encodes CDR1 MDHEN and CDR2 SYDVKM. Written as DNA, the CDR3 is TGTGCCAGCAGTTTAGGTGCTTTCTTT. Translating gives CASSLGAFF. The complete variable domain, with remaining parts taken from reference TRBV28 and TRBJ1-1, reads DVKVTQSSRYLVKRTGEKVFLECVQDMDHENMFWYRQDPGLGLRLIYFSYDVKMKEKGDIPEGYSVSREKKERFSLILESASTNQTSMYLCASSLGAFFGQGTRLTVV.

This clonotype was observed a handful of times. This chain joins TRBV9 and TRBJ2-3; D might be TRBD1 (6 bases). Germline lookup yields CDR1 SGDLS and CDR2 YYNGEE. V gave up 3 bases and J gave up 2 bases, with 13 bases separating them. CDR3 length equals 15 residues. The CDR3 sequence: CASSGRQDPTDTQYF. The CDR3 nucleotides are TGTGCCAGCAGCGGACGACAGGATCCCACAGATACGCAGTATTTT.

This clonotype has just a few counts. The chain combines TRBV20-1 with TRBJ1-1; possibly TRBD1 for D (5 bases). The CDR3 length is 12 residues. With 4 bases removed from V and 6 bases from J, the gap between germline ends came to 12 bases. Germline V CDR1 and CDR2: DFQATT, SNEGSKA (reference sequence). The CDR3 DNA is TGCAGTGCTACAGGGTCTCACTCTGAAGCTTTCTTT. Translated, it gives CSATGSHSEAFF.

This clonotype showed up many times. V is TRBV20-1 and J is TRBJ2-4, with 12 bases aligning to TRBD2. V was pared by 3 bases and J by 7 bases, with 7 bases of the junction left unmatched. The germline CDR1 and CDR2 sequences are DFQATT and SNEGSKA (reference sequence). The CDR3 consists of 15 residues. The CDR3 spells CSASKTSGSGNIQYF. CDR3 coding DNA: TGCAGTGCTAGCAAGACTAGCGGGAGTGGGAACATTCAGTACTTC.

This clonotype was picked up many times. V is TRBV11-2 and J is TRBJ2-4; 9 bases agree with TRBD1. Germline CDR1 is SGHAT and CDR2 is FQNNGV. This CDR3 spans 14 amino acids. V was pared by 8 bases and J by 8 bases, with 10 bases of the junction left unmatched. The CDR3 protein is CASQYGTGFDIQYF. In DNA form, the CDR3 reads TGTGCCAGCCAGTATGGGACAGGGTTTGACATTCAGTACTTC.

This chain connects TRBV12-3 or TRBV12-4 to TRBJ2-3; D is perhaps TRBD1 or TRBD2 (6 bases each). Trimming stripped 2 bases from V and 4 bases from J, with 16 bases between. The CDR3 runs to 16 residues. CDR3 in amino acids: CASSLSGPGGADTQYF. The CDR3 region has the DNA TGTGCCAGCAGTTTATCCGGGCCCGGGGGCGCAGATACGCAGTATTTT.

This clonotype occurred a few times. The V gene is TRBV15, the J gene TRBJ1-3; D remains ambiguous. The CDR3 totals 16 residues. CDR1 and CDR2 (germline): LNHNV, YYDKDF (reference sequence). V gave up 0 bases and J gave up 1 base, with 10 bases separating them. The CDR3 nucleotides are TGTGCCACCAGCAGAGAACGATCAGTGTCTGGAAACACCATATATTTT. As protein: CATSRERSVSGNTIYF. The entire variable domain, with the rest obtained from reference TRBV15 and TRBJ1-3, is as follows: DAMVIQNPRYQVTQFGKPVTLSCSQTLNHNVMYWYQQKSSQAPKLLFHYYDKDFNNEADTPDNFQSRRPNTSFCFLDIRSPGLGDTAMYLCATSRERSVSGNTIYFGEGSWLTVV.

This clonotype turned up a few times. No DNA is shown, since the ends of the CDR3 on it are uncertain; the CDR3 is the one TCRdb lists. The chain is built from TRBV15 and TRBJ2-7; the listed D gene, TRBD2, was not tested against the DNA. CDR1 is LNHNV and CDR2 is YYDKDF in the germline V gene (reference sequence). The CDR3 is made up of 17 amino acids, end residues included. This CDR3 reads CATSRDWGSGIAYEQHF.

In its sample, this clonotype was seen many times. V is TRBV28 and J is TRBJ1-5; TRBD1 matches at 11 bases. This CDR3 comprises 15 residues. Germline V gene lookup returns CDR1 MDHEN and CDR2 SYDVKM. The junction had 6 bases not matched to a gene; V was cut back by 7 bases and J by 4 bases. CDR3 region: CASTRTGGGNQPQHF. In nucleotides, the CDR3 is TGTGCCAGCACCCGGACAGGGGGCGGGAATCAGCCCCAGCATTTT.

This clonotype was counted ten times or more. The rearrangement links TRBV6-1 to TRBJ2-7; no clear D gene. Germline lookup yields CDR1 MNHNS and CDR2 SASEGT. The length of the CDR3 is 15 residues. The V end lost 8 bases, the J end lost 4 bases, and 21 bases lay between the germline ends. The CDR3 DNA reads as TGTGCCAGCCTCAATGTTGCGGACCGCCGATACGAGCAGTACTTC. Translating gives CASLNVADRRYEQYF.

This chain links TRBV5-1 with TRBJ2-5; 9 positions match TRBD1. The V gene end was trimmed by 4 bases and the J gene end by 5 bases; junction bases not matched to a gene: 9. CDR1 SGHRS and CDR2 YFSETQ come from the germline V gene. The CDR3 has 15 amino acids. The CDR3 sequence is CASSLQDRGRETQYF. The CDR3 nucleotides are TGCGCCAGCAGCCTGCAGGACAGGGGACGGGAGACCCAGTACTTC.

Many counts were recorded for this clonotype. This rearrangement joins TRBV29-1 to TRBJ2-1; the match to TRBD1 covers 7 bases. The length of the CDR3 is 13 residues. Germline trimming cut 1 base from V and 8 bases from J; bases unmatched to any gene: 5. The germline gives CDR1 SQVTM, CDR2 ANQGSEA. The CDR3 is CSVEGGGGYEQFF. The CDR3 coding sequence is TGCAGCGTTGAAGGAGGGGGCGGATATGAGCAGTTCTTC.

This clonotype has a single count. V and J are TRBV2 and TRBJ2-4, with 9 nucleotides matching TRBD2. The CDR3 spans 14 residues. Germline CDR1 reads SNHLY; CDR2 reads FYNNEI. V dropped 4 bases and J dropped 11; count of bases not matched to a gene: 9. CDR3 DNA: TGTGCCAGCAGTGGGGCGGGGGGCGGGGGGGTTCAGTACTTC. Translated: CASSGAGGGGVQYF.

There are many counts of this clonotype. The chain is built from TRBV28 and TRBJ2-1; 8 nucleotides match TRBD2. Germline CDR1 is MDHEN and CDR2 is SYDVKM. The length of the CDR3 is 17 residues. V was clipped by 6 bases and J by 4 bases; unmatched bases: 14. CDR3 in amino acids: CASSSTLAGYLYNEQFF. The CDR3 coding sequence is TGTGCCAGCAGCTCCACGTTAGCGGGATACCTTTACAATGAGCAGTTCTTC.

The chain combines TRBV5-4 with TRBJ2-1; no definite D call. CDR1 is SGHNT, CDR2 YYREEE, per germline (reference sequence). CDR3 size: 15 residues. The V end lost 5 bases, the J end lost 2 bases, and 14 bases lay between the germline ends. The CDR3 DNA follows: TGTGCCAGCAGAACCGTTAGCTCCACCTACAATGAGCAGTTCTTC. Its protein is CASRTVSSTYNEQFF.